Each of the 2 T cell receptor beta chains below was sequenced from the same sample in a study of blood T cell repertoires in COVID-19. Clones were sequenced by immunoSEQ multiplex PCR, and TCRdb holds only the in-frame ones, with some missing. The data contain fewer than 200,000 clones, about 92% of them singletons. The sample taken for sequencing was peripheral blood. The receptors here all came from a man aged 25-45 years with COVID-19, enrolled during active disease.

The CDR3 here is CASRRTGNQPQHF. The CDR3 bases are TGTGCCAGCAGACGGACAGGGAATCAGCCCCAGCATTTT. The chain has TRBV28 and TRBJ1-5; the match to TRBD1 covers 8 bases. Trimming took 6 bases from V and 4 from J; bases not matched to a gene: 2. The CDR3 is 13 amino acids. Germline CDR1 MDHEN, CDR2 SYDVKM.

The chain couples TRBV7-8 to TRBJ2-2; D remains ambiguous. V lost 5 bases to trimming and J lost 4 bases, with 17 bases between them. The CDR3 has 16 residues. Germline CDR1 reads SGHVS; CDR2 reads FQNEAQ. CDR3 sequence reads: CASSHSLSGGTGELFF. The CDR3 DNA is TGTGCCAGCAGCCATAGCCTGAGTGGTGGCACCGGGGAGCTGTTTTTT.